Only a few counts were recorded for the clone carrying this T cell receptor beta chain. Antigen specificity is unknown. The CDR3 length is 14 residues. Between the trimmed V and J ends, which lost 3 bases and 5 bases, there was a span of 11 bases. Methods used by the authors: A papillary thyroid cancer distant-metastasis classifier was built from CDR3 differences across clinicopathological groups. MiXCR was used by TCRdb to re-call the PCR reads. Clone size and V and J calls follow TCRdb, not the original study. The repertoire holds about 2,500 clones, approximately 25% seen once, with approximately 23% in the top ten. Ahead of thyroid surgery, no patient had received treatment of any kind. This record comes from a study of metastatic and nonmetastatic thyroid tumors. Findings and limits, study-wide: As reported, TCR beta diversity in blood and tumor was significantly higher in malignant thyroid tumors than in benign nodules.

The sample consisted of adjacent normal tissue. The clonotype comes from a male donor with papillary thyroid cancer or a benign thyroid nodule (not recorded which). Some clones in this sample may be carry-over from other donors' samples. The rearrangement joins TRBV12-3 or TRBV12-4 to TRBJ1-5, with D maybe TRBD1 (5 bases). Written as DNA, the CDR3 is TGTGCCAGCAGTTTTTCTGAGGGGCATCAGCCCCAGCATTTT. Protein: CASSFSEGHQPQHF.